This TCR beta chain was recorded in a study of T cells in Graves' hyperthyroidism and ophthalmopathy. CDR3 length: 15 residues. Per the germline V gene, CDR1 is DFQATT and CDR2 is SNEGSKA (reference sequence). V was clipped by 0 bases and J by 9 bases, with 18 bases between them. The CDR3 regions of TCR beta were amplified from RNA transcripts. The TCR CDR3 was amplified in a first-round RT-PCR using the HTBI primer set. TCRdb itself ran the multiplex PCR reads through MiXCR, one entry per CDR3 protein. In the table there are some 650,000 distinct CDR3 sequences, roughly 16% of which are singletons. The sample was blood. V usage is TRBV20-1 and J usage is TRBJ2-1; possibly TRBD2 for D (6 bases). The TCR comes from a woman aged 40 to 50 with Graves' ophthalmopathy. In DNA form, the CDR3 reads TGCAGTGCTAGAGATAGGTTTAGGCCCGGGGGTGAGCAGTTCTTC. This encodes CSARDRFRPGGEQFF.